This TCR beta chain was retrieved from a study of metastatic and nonmetastatic thyroid tumors. Before thyroid surgery, none of the patients had received any treatment. TCRdb re-called the PCR reads with MiXCR. The sample comprises about 24,000 clones, 23% of which are singletons, and about two thirds rests with the top ten. Source material: blood. The TCR sequence derives from a male donor with papillary thyroid cancer or a benign thyroid nodule (not recorded which). Some clones in this sample may be carry-over from other donors' samples.

Here the CDR3 DNA reads TGTGCCAGCAGTTTCCTCGGGGCGGGGAAGAGTCAGCCCCAGCATTTT. It yields the protein CASSFLGAGKSQPQHF. The chain recombines TRBV28 with TRBJ1-5, with a tentative D call TRBD1 (5 bases). The CDR3 runs to 16 residues. The V and J ends lost 3 bases and 6 bases respectively, with 18 bases between them. Germline CDR1 and CDR2: MDHEN and SYDVKM.